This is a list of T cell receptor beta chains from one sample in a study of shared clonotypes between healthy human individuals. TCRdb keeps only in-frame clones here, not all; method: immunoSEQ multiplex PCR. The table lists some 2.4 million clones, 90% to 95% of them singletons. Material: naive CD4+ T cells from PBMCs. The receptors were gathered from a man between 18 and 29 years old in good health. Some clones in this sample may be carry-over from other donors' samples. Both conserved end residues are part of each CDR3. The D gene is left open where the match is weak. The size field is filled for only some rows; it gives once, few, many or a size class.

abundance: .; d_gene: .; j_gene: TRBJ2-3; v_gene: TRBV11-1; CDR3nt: TGTGCCAGCAGCTTAGCTGGGGCTGGTACGCAGTATTTT; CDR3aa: CASSLAGAGTQYF
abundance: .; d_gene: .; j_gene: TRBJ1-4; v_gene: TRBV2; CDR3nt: TGTGCCACAGGGGTTTTGGGGACTAATGAAAAACTGTTTTTT; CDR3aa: CATGVLGTNEKLFF
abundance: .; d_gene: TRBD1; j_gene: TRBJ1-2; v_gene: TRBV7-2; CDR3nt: TGTGCCAGCAGCTATGCTACAGGGGGCGCTAACTATGGCTACACCTTC; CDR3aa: CASSYATGGANYGYTF
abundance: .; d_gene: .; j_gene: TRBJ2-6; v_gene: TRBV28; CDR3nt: TGTGCCAGCAGTAGCCCCCCAGCCGGGGCCAACGTCCTGACTTTC; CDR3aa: CASSSPPAGANVLTF
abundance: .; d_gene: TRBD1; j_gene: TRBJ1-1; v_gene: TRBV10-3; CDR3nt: TGTGCCATCGGGACAGGGGACGGGACTGAAGCTTTCTTT; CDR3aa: CAIGTGDGTEAFF
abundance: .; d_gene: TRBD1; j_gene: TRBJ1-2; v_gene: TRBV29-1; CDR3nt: TGCAGCGTTGAGGACCGGACAGGGTTCTATGGCTACACCTTC; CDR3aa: CSVEDRTGFYGYTF
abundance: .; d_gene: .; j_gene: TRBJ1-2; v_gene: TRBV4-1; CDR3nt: TGCGCCAGCAGCCGACAGGTTTTTGGGGGCAACATTAACTATGGCTACACCTTC; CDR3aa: CASSRQVFGGNINYGYTF
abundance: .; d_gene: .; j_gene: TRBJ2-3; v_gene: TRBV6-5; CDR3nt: TGTGCCAGCAGGAGGGACTGGGCGATAGATACGCAGTATTTT; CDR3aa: CASRRDWAIDTQYF
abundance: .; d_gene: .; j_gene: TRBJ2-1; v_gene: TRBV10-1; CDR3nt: TGCGCCAGCAGTGCATCCTTCCTAGCTGCCAGAATTTACAATGAGCAGTTCTTC; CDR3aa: CASSASFLAARIYNEQFF
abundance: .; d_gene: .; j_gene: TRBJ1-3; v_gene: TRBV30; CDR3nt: TGTGCCTGGAGTAGCTTGTCCTCTGGAAACACCATATATTTT; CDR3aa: CAWSSLSSGNTIYF
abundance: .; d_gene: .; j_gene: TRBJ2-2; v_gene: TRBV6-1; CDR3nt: TGTGCCAGCAGTGACCGAGTTGGGACGGTCAACACCGGGGAGCTGTTTTTT; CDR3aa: CASSDRVGTVNTGELFF
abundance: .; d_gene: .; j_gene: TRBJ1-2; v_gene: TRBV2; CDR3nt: TGTGCCAGCAGTGAAAGGCAACAGCCTAACTATGGCTACACCTTC; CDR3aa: CASSERQQPNYGYTF
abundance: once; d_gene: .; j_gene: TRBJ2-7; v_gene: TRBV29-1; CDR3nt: TGCAGCTTTGCTAAGGACGGTTCCTACGAGCAGTACTTC; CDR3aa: CSFAKDGSYEQYF
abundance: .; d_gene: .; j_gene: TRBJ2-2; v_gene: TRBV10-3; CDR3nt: TGTGCCATCAGTTTTGGTGAGAACACCGGGGAGCTGTTTTTT; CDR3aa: CAISFGENTGELFF
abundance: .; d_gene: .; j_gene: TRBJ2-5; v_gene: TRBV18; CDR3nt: TGTGCCAGCTCGTACCAGGAGCCCGAAGAGACCCAGTACTTC; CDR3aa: CASSYQEPEETQYF
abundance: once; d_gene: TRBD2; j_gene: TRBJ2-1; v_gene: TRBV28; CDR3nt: TGTGCCAGCACGGCGGGGGGTGAGCAGTTCTTC; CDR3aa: CASTAGGEQFF
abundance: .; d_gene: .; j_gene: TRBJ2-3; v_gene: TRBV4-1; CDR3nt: TGCGCCAGCAGCCAAGCATGGACTCACCCGCAGTATTTT; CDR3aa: CASSQAWTHPQYF
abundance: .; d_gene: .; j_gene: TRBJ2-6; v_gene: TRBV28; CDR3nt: TGTGCCAGCAGCACTTACGACGGAATCTCTGGGGCCAACGTCCTGACTTTC; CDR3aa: CASSTYDGISGANVLTF
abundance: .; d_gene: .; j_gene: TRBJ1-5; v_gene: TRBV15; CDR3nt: TGTGCCACCAGCAGAAGGGAGCGGGGCAATCAGCCCCAGCATTTT; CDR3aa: CATSRRERGNQPQHF
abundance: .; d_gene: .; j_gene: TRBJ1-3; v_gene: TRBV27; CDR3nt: TGTGCCAGCAGGAGGACACCGGGAAACACCATATATTTT; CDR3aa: CASRRTPGNTIYF
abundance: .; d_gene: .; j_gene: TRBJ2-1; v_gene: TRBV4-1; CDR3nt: TGCGCCAGCAGCCAAGATTCGGGGGAGAGGCAGTTCTTC; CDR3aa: CASSQDSGERQFF
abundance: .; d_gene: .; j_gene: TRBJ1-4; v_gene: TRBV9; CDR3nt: TGTGCCAGCAGCGTAGGAGGGGCAGATGAAAAACTGTTTTTT; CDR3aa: CASSVGGADEKLFF
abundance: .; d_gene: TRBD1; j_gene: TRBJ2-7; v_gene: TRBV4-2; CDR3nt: TGTGCCAGCAGCCAGGGGGACAGTTCCTACGAGCAGTACTTC; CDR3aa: CASSQGDSSYEQYF
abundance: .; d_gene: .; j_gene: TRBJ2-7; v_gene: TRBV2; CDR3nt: TGTGCCAGCAGAACAGTGACAGTTTCCTACGAGCAGTACTTC; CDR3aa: CASRTVTVSYEQYF
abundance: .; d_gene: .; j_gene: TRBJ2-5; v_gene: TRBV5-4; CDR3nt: TGTGCCAGCAGCTTCACCCAGTACTTC; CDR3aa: CASSFTQYF
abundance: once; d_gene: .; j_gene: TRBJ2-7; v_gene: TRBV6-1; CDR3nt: TGTGCCAGCAGTGAAAAGGGCGGAAAATACGAGCAGTACTTC; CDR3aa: CASSEKGGKYEQYF
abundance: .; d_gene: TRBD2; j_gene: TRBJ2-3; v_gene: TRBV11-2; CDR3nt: TGTGCCAGCAGCTGGGGGACTAGCGGGATAGATACGCAGTATTTT; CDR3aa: CASSWGTSGIDTQYF